These 10 T cell receptor beta chains share one sample of origin, sequenced in a study of blood T cell repertoires in COVID-19. Using immunoSEQ multiplex PCR, the repertoire was profiled, and TCRdb retains in-frame clones only, with some absent. The profile shows over 250,000 clones, approximately 89% of them singletons. Sequencing was carried out using PBMCs or T cells enriched from blood (not recorded which). These receptor sequences come from a woman aged 55-70 years who had recovered from COVID-19.

The V call is TRBV3-1 (or the pseudogene TRBV3-2), the J call TRBJ1-6, with a possible D match to TRBD1 (6 bases). Trimming removed 5 bases from V and 7 bases from J, with 15 bases in between. Germline V lookup: CDR1 LGHDT, CDR2 YNNKEL (reference sequence). The CDR3 spans 15 residues. The CDR3 region is CASSYYGQRNSPLHF. CDR3 DNA sequence: TGTGCCAGCAGCTACTACGGACAGAGGAATTCACCCCTCCACTTT.

The CDR3: CASSVDGTGAYTEAFF. The DNA of the CDR3 is TGTGCCAGCAGCGTAGACGGGACAGGGGCGTACACTGAAGCTTTCTTT. The rearrangement joins TRBV7-3 to TRBJ1-1, with 10 nucleotides matching TRBD1. J lost 3 bases, V lost 5 bases, and 9 bases had no gene match. Germline-derived CDR1 and CDR2 are SGHTA and FQGTGA. The CDR3 is 16 residues long. Looking up the rest from reference TRBV7-3 and TRBJ1-1 gives the full variable domain: GAGVSQTPSNKVTEKGKYVELRCDPISGHTALYWYRQSLGQGPEFLIYFQGTGAADDSGLPNDRFFAVRPEGSVSTLKIQRTERGDSAVYLCASSVDGTGAYTEAFFGQGTRLTVV.

The genes are TRBV2 and TRBJ2-5, with TRBD1 matching over 8 bases. Germline-derived CDR1 and CDR2 are SNHLY and FYNNEI. This CDR3 has 13 residues. Losses at the gene ends were 7 bases for V and 4 bases for J; bases not matched to a gene: 5. The CDR3 DNA is TGTGCCAGCATCAGGGGGCGGTTAGAGACCCAGTACTTC. Encoded protein: CASIRGRLETQYF.

The genes are TRBV5-6 and TRBJ2-5; 7 positions match TRBD1. The CDR3 runs to 16 residues. The V gene end was trimmed by 4 bases and the J gene end by 8 bases; junction bases not matched to a gene: 17. Germline V gives CDR1 SGHDT, CDR2 YYEEEE. The CDR3, as DNA: TGTGCCAGCAGCCCCGCCCCCGGACAGGCAAGACGTACCCAGTACTTC. Its translation is CASSPAPGQARRTQYF.

In its sample, this clone was seen once. This chain connects TRBV7-6 to TRBJ2-6; weak D call: TRBD2 (5 bases). Germline V gene lookup returns CDR1 SGHVS and CDR2 FNYEAQ. V lost 6 bases, J lost 2 bases, and 14 bases lay in between. The CDR3 length is 16 residues. The CDR3: CASSWGAVTGANVLTF. The CDR3 DNA reads as TGTGCCAGCAGTTGGGGAGCTGTAACTGGGGCCAACGTCCTGACTTTC. The complete variable domain, with remaining parts taken from reference TRBV7-6 and TRBJ2-6, reads GAGVSQSPRYKVTKRGQDVALRCDPISGHVSLYWYRQALGQGPEFLTYFNYEAQQDKSGLPNDRFSAERPEGSISTLTIQRTEQRDSAMYRCASSWGAVTGANVLTFGAGSRLTVL.

V and J are TRBV11-2 and TRBJ2-5, with 12 positions matching TRBD2. This CDR3 has 15 amino acids. J lost 5 bases, V lost 4 bases, and 5 bases had no gene match. The V gene's germline CDR1 is SGHAT and CDR2 FQNNGV. CDR3 residues: CASSSRTSGIETQYF. CDR3 DNA: TGTGCCAGCAGCTCTAGGACTAGCGGGATTGAGACCCAGTACTTC.

This chain links TRBV7-6 with TRBJ2-7, with 8 bases fitting TRBD1. The J segment lost 1 base and the V segment lost 4 bases, leaving 6 bases of the junction unmatched. Germline V gives CDR1 SGHVS, CDR2 FNYEAQ. The CDR3 loop spans 15 amino acids. Here the CDR3 reads CASSSDRGGSYEQYF. CDR3 coding DNA: TGTGCCAGCAGCTCCGACAGGGGTGGTTCCTACGAGCAGTACTTC.

The chain is built from TRBV10-1 and TRBJ1-1; no definite D call. The V and J ends lost 6 bases and 1 base respectively, with 18 bases between them. This CDR3 comprises 16 residues. Germline CDR1 WNHNN, CDR2 SYGVQD (reference sequence). CDR3 sequence: CASRSTPPAGNTEAFF. CDR3 DNA sequence: TGCGCCAGCAGGTCGACCCCCCCCGCGGGGAACACTGAAGCTTTCTTT.

The chain recombines TRBV11-3 with TRBJ2-2; no reliable D call. Germline CDR1 and CDR2: SGHNT and YENEEA. The CDR3 totals 15 residues. V was clipped by 5 bases and J by 6 bases, with 16 bases between them. This CDR3 is CASSGRVRGSGELFF. The CDR3 DNA follows: TGTGCCAGCAGCGGCCGGGTCAGAGGTTCCGGGGAGCTGTTTTTT.

The chain recombines TRBV28 with TRBJ1-6; D is possibly TRBD1 (6 bases). The length of the CDR3 is 13 residues. In germline, CDR1 is MDHEN, CDR2 SYDVKM. The V end lost 4 bases, the J end lost 6 bases, and 7 bases lay between the germline ends. CDR3 loop: CASSWTVNSPLHF. CDR3 nucleotide sequence: TGTGCCAGCAGTTGGACAGTTAATTCACCCCTCCACTTT.